This TCR beta chain emerged from a study of CXCR3-negative and CXCR3-positive naive CD8 T cells. General study findings and limits: Fresh PBMCs served for most assays, and CXCR3 expression fell partially after cryopreservation. Relative to CXCR3-negative naive cells, CXCR3-positive naive cells had more hydrophobic TRB CDR3s. Diversity was high in both naive subsets and much lower in memory cells.

All TRB cDNA libraries came from 5' RACE performed with UMI labels. TCRdb processed the 5' RACE reads again and assigns one entry to each CDR3 protein, with no DNA. This listing includes some 99,000 distinct CDR3 sequences. Germline V gene sequence: CDR1 SEHNR, CDR2 FQNEAQ (reference sequence). The CDR3 loop spans 21 amino acids. Points on this clonotype: As yet, its antigen is unknown.

The sequencing sample was made of naive CXCR3+ CD8+ T cells from blood. Subset: CD45RO-CCR7+CD27+CD95- naive CD8+ T cells expressing CXCR3 (TNR3+). The V call is TRBV7-9, the J call TRBJ1-1; the D call of TRBD1 rests on TCRdb alone, since no DNA is present to check it. The receptor's source is a human donor in good health. Some clones in this sample may be carry-over from other donors' samples. CDR3: CASSPDAWITKQGIMNTEAFF. The entire variable domain, with the rest obtained from reference TRBV7-9 and TRBJ1-1, is as follows: DTGVSQNPRHKITKRGQNVTFRCDPISEHNRLYWYRQTLGQGPEFLTYFQNEAQLEKSRLLSDRFSAERPKGSFSTLEIQRTEQGDSAMYLCASSPDAWITKQGIMNTEAFFGQGTRLTVV.